This T cell receptor (beta chain) stems from a study of T-cell reconstitution after alpha-beta-depleted transplantation in children. It was with unique molecular identifiers that the TCRbeta library was prepared. TCRdb ran MiXCR on the PCR reads and lists one entry per CDR3 protein. The repertoire holds hundreds of thousands of distinct CDR3 sequences, with about 15% as singletons. Germline CDR1 MNHEY, CDR2 SVGEGT. Trimming took 6 bases from V and 3 from J; bases not matched to a gene: 11. This CDR3 has 15 amino acids. The rearrangement joins TRBV6-2 or TRBV6-3 to TRBJ2-7, with TRBD1 matching 7 bases. The sample consisted of PBMCs from the stem cell graft donor, taken from the stem cell graft. This receptor was identified in a human donor who donated a stem cell graft to a child with acute myeloid leukemia. The CDR3 spells CASRQGLETNYEQYF. The CDR3 DNA sequence: TGTGCCAGCAGACAGGGGTTGGAGACCAACTACGAGCAGTACTTC.